A single sample gave rise to the 10 T cell receptor beta chains below, sequenced in a study of T cell responses to AZD1222 COVID-19 vaccine. Only in-frame clones appear in the TCRdb table, and some are missing; sequencing was by immunoSEQ multiplex PCR. The repertoire includes about 88,000 clones, 92% of them detected once, and about 5% sits in the top ten. The input for sequencing was peripheral blood, taken on day 0 of AZD1222 vaccination. The receptor source for this set is an adult in good health.

The V call is TRBV7-9, the J call TRBJ1-4; D is ambiguous. Per germline, CDR1 SEHNR and CDR2 FQNEAQ (reference sequence). Trimming left V 0 bases short and J 7 bases short, with 3 bases between. The CDR3 spans 12 residues. This CDR3 reads CASSLAPEKLFF. CDR3 coding DNA: TGTGCCAGCAGCTTAGCCCCTGAAAAACTGTTTTTT.

V gene TRBV12-3 or TRBV12-4 combines with J gene TRBJ2-1, with D unclear. The CDR3 totals 11 residues. Trimming took 6 bases from V and 6 from J, leaving 6 bases between them. DNA of the CDR3: TGTGCCAGCAGGACTTCCAATGAGCAGTTCTTC. This encodes CASRTSNEQFF.

In DNA, the CDR3 is TGTGCCAGCAATAGCGGGAGTCCAGATACGCAGTATTTT. It yields the protein CASNSGSPDTQYF. The chain employs TRBV6-5 and TRBJ2-3; TRBD2 agrees at 9 bases. This CDR3 has 13 residues. Germline lookup yields CDR1 MNHEY and CDR2 SVGAGI. Trimming took 7 bases from V and 4 from J; bases not matched to a gene: 3.

This clone was observed a single time. The chain recombines TRBV9 with TRBJ2-3; D ambiguous. Germline V CDR1 and CDR2: SGDLS, YYNGEE. Trimming left V 3 bases short and J 2 bases short, with 4 bases between. The CDR3 is 12 residues long. CDR3 sequence (DNA): TGTGCCAGCAGCGGGGTCACAGATACGCAGTATTTT. Protein sequence: CASSGVTDTQYF.

The V and J genes are TRBV19 and TRBJ1-2, with 8 bases that match TRBD1. Germline values: CDR1 LNHDA, CDR2 SQIVND (reference sequence). V lost 1 base and J lost 3; bases outside the gene matches: 10. CDR3 size: 17 residues. The CDR3 DNA reads TGTGCCAGTAGTATAGCAGGGGGACAGGTAATCGACTATGGCTACACCTTC. It yields the protein CASSIAGGQVIDYGYTF.

This clone was detected only once. The rearrangement links TRBV6-5 to TRBJ2-5; 7 positions agree with TRBD1. After removal of 2 bases from V and 4 bases from J, the junction contained 10 bases not matched to a gene. The CDR3 sequence is 16 residues long. Germline V gene data show CDR1 as MNHEY and CDR2 as SVGAGI. The CDR3 here is CASSYSPGQRLETQYF. In nucleotides, the CDR3 is TGTGCCAGCAGTTACAGCCCGGGACAGCGTCTAGAGACCCAGTACTTC.

As concerns this clone: At one end the junction does not follow the germline gene, possibly because of a read error. The J gene is TRBJ2-7, the V gene TRBV7-7; tentatively, D is TRBD2 (6 bases). This CDR3 has 15 residues. Germline CDR1 is SSHAT and CDR2 is FNYEAQ (reference sequence). CDR3 residues: CASSLAIGSSYEQYF. DNA for the CDR3: TGTGCTAGCAGCTTAGCCATCGGGAGCTCCTACGAGCAGTACTTC.

The chain is built from TRBV3-1 (or the pseudogene TRBV3-2) and TRBJ2-1; 11 bases line up with TRBD2. Germline assignment: CDR1 LGHDT and CDR2 YNNKEL (reference sequence). The V segment lost 4 bases and the J segment 8 bases; nucleotides outside the gene matches: 7. The CDR3 is made up of 15 amino acids. The CDR3 sequence: CASSLSGRANYEQFF. CDR3 bases: TGTGCCAGCAGCCTTAGCGGGAGGGCCAACTATGAGCAGTTCTTC.

The rearrangement joins TRBV29-1 to TRBJ2-7, with no clear D. V lost 7 bases to trimming and J lost 2 bases, with 9 bases between them. Germline values: CDR1 SQVTM, CDR2 ANQGSEA. CDR3 length: 11 residues. CDR3 residues: CSAGETYEQYF. CDR3 sequence (DNA): TGCAGCGCTGGCGAAACCTACGAGCAGTACTTC.

The chain combines TRBV19 with TRBJ2-7, with 8 bases matching TRBD2. The CDR3 length is 15 residues. Germline CDR1 LNHDA, CDR2 SQIVND (reference sequence). Trimming removed 5 bases from V and 3 bases from J; junction bases left unmatched: 9. CDR3 protein: CASSVSSGNGYEQYF. The CDR3 DNA is TGTGCCAGTAGTGTCAGTAGCGGGAACGGCTACGAGCAGTACTTC.